Listed below are T cell receptor beta chains from one sample, sequenced in a study of shared clonotypes between healthy human individuals. Method: immunoSEQ multiplex PCR; TCRdb's copy keeps in-frame clones and lacks some. The table has about 2,500,000 clones, around nine tenths seen once. Material for sequencing was naive CD4+ T cells sorted from blood. These receptors were obtained from a man between 18 and 29 years old in good health. Both conserved end residues are trimmed from each CDR3. The order of the fields is D gene, V gene, clone size, J gene, CDR3 protein. A D gene is named only where the DNA matches it firmly. Clone size is stated in some rows and not others, as once, few, many or a class when expanded.

TRBD1	TRBV18	NA	TRBJ1-4	ASSPYRGPNEKLF
TRBD1	TRBV6-5	once	TRBJ2-7	ASRGDRAMARQY
NA	TRBV29-1	NA	TRBJ2-3	SGLQGIADTQY
NA	TRBV20-1	NA	TRBJ1-2	SARSGRGYT
NA	TRBV6-1	NA	TRBJ2-3	ASKVQPPTDTQY
TRBD2	TRBV7-8	NA	TRBJ2-5	ASSFRSDRLAVYETQY
NA	TRBV29-1	few	TRBJ1-1	SVNSDSLIDTEAF
NA	TRBV4-2	NA	TRBJ2-2	ASSQVTRDAGELF
TRBD1	TRBV18	NA	TRBJ2-5	ASSPTRTGLETQY
NA	TRBV5-1	NA	TRBJ2-1	ASNPSRGGANEQF
NA	TRBV19	NA	TRBJ2-6	ASAPGWGANVLT
NA	TRBV6-1	NA	TRBJ1-2	ASRVDGNYGYT
TRBD1	TRBV7-2	NA	TRBJ2-3	ASSWGQGSPRGTDTQY
TRBD2	TRBV30	NA	TRBJ2-1	AWDGGGEQF
TRBD2	TRBV7-2	NA	TRBJ2-1	ASSLAGTSSYNEQF
NA	TRBV28	NA	TRBJ1-1	ASSLRRPEAF
NA	TRBV6-1	once	TRBJ2-1	ASRVGGLNEQF
TRBD1	TRBV7-2	NA	TRBJ2-3	ASSLGDRAADTQY
NA	TRBV11-2	once	TRBJ1-1	ASSEQGAGTEAF
NA	TRBV11-2	NA	TRBJ2-3	ASSFSTDTQY
TRBD1	TRBV7-2	NA	TRBJ1-1	ASSSKRAGGTEAF
NA	TRBV19	NA	TRBJ2-5	ASRARRDGETQY
NA	TRBV9	once	TRBJ1-6	ASSDRQLGSPLH
NA	TRBV29-1	NA	TRBJ1-2	SHGGEGYT
NA	TRBV10-3	NA	TRBJ1-1	AISLGQMNTEAF
TRBD1	TRBV28	NA	TRBJ2-5	ASSLSTGIGTQY
NA	TRBV28	NA	TRBJ1-5	ASSTPWGRSNQPQH
TRBD2	TRBV4-2	once	TRBJ2-7	ASSQDSLAGSGEQY
NA	TRBV7-2	NA	TRBJ2-7	ASSTTRRDEQY
NA	TRBV18	NA	TRBJ2-6	ASSPTAGSFSFSGANVLT
NA	TRBV10-3	once	TRBJ2-2	AISVARNTGELF
NA	TRBV6-1	NA	TRBJ2-3	ASSEGGLRIDTQY
TRBD2	TRBV7-2	NA	TRBJ2-1	ASSLAGLAGGPSYNEQF
TRBD2	TRBV11-2	NA	TRBJ2-7	ASSSGLAGFVGYEQY
TRBD2	TRBV5-1	NA	TRBJ2-1	ASSLAGGSSYNEQF
NA	TRBV6-5	NA	TRBJ2-2	ASRPDRYTGELF
NA	TRBV5-1	NA	TRBJ1-1	ASSLGINTEAF
NA	TRBV9	NA	TRBJ1-1	ASSVSGRAEAF
NA	TRBV19	NA	TRBJ2-3	ASRRTGTLATDTQY
NA	TRBV25-1	NA	TRBJ1-3	ASSRGLRNTIY
TRBD1	TRBV19	NA	TRBJ2-7	ASSPGPGQVSYEQY
NA	TRBV6-6	NA	TRBJ1-6	ASSYSALNSPLH
TRBD1	TRBV5-4	NA	TRBJ2-7	ASSRQDRTLSYEQY
TRBD2	TRBV14	NA	TRBJ2-5	ASSHGLAGAQETQY
TRBD1	TRBV11-2	NA	TRBJ1-2	ASSLEGGQFYGYT
NA	TRBV6-5	NA	TRBJ2-2	ASSQGLANTGELF
TRBD2	TRBV5-6	NA	TRBJ2-7	ASSFTSGGNEQY
TRBD1	TRBV7-8	NA	TRBJ1-4	ASSLRDRGAPNEKLF
NA	TRBV6-5	NA	TRBJ2-7	ASSQGAGATYEQY
NA	TRBV18	NA	TRBJ1-4	ASSHLSGTTNEKLF
NA	TRBV29-1	NA	TRBJ2-7	SVVWSSYEQY
NA	TRBV19	NA	TRBJ2-7	ASSIGGSYEQY
NA	TRBV7-9	NA	TRBJ2-5	ASSLSGAETQY